This is a list of T cell receptor beta chains from one sample in a study of post-analysis software for immune sequencing data. TCRdb recomputed calls from the PCR reads with MiXCR, one row per CDR3 protein. The sample has some 160,000 distinct CDR3 sequences, 35% to 40% seen once. Source: blood, taken after autologous hematopoietic stem cell transplantation. These receptors were taken from a girl aged 5 to 17 with multiple sclerosis. Both conserved end residues are part of each CDR3. D genes are given only for firm matches. Clone size is stated in some rows and not others, as once, few, many or a class when expanded.

TRBD1	TRBV29-1	once	TRBJ2-7	CSVGDRAGSYEQYF	TGCAGCGTAGGGGACAGGGCAGGGTCCTACGAGCAGTACTTC
TRBD2	TRBV2	.	TRBJ2-7	CASNGLAGWNEQYF	TGTGCCAGCAATGGGCTAGCGGGATGGAACGAGCAGTACTTC
TRBD2	TRBV20-1	.	TRBJ2-1	CSARVTSGVYNEQFF	TGCAGTGCTAGAGTCACTAGCGGGGTTTACAATGAGCAGTTCTTC
TRBD2	TRBV6-2/TRBV6-3	few	TRBJ2-7	CATEGTSGLYEQYF	TGTGCCACCGAGGGGACTAGCGGCCTTTACGAGCAGTACTTC
TRBD1	TRBV20-1	.	TRBJ1-5	CSAREDRATVYSNQPQHF	TGCAGTGCTAGAGAAGACAGGGCGACCGTATATAGCAATCAGCCCCAGCATTTT
.	TRBV7-2	.	TRBJ2-1	CASSLEGDSYNEQFF	TGTGCCAGCAGCTTAGAGGGAGACTCCTACAATGAGCAGTTCTTC
.	TRBV11-3	.	TRBJ2-2	CASSRSANTGELFF	TGTGCCAGCAGCCGAAGCGCTAACACCGGGGAGCTGTTTTTT
.	TRBV7-2	.	TRBJ1-1	CASSLSPGQNTEAFF	TGTGCCAGCAGCTTATCTCCGGGACAGAACACTGAAGCTTTCTTT
.	TRBV10-3	.	TRBJ2-7	CAISPRSGARYEQYF	TGTGCCATCAGTCCAAGGTCGGGGGCGCGGTACGAGCAGTACTTC
.	TRBV4-1	few	TRBJ2-3	CASSQAMRSTDTQYF	TGCGCCAGCAGCCAGGCCATGAGGAGCACAGATACGCAGTATTTT
.	TRBV12-3/TRBV12-4	once	TRBJ1-1	CASRGGHWNTEAFF	TGTGCCAGCAGGGGGGGACACTGGAACACTGAAGCTTTCTTT
.	TRBV29-1	few	TRBJ1-2	CSDQGNYGYTF	TGCAGCGACCAGGGTAACTATGGCTACACCTTC
TRBD1	TRBV7-6	.	TRBJ1-6	CASSSLPPSSGQGGSPLHF	TGTGCCAGCAGCTCACTCCCACCGTCAAGTGGACAGGGGGGATCACCCCTCCACTTT
TRBD2	TRBV10-3	.	TRBJ2-3	CAISDSGSTDTQYF	TGTGCCATCAGTGATAGCGGGAGCACAGATACGCAGTATTTT
TRBD2	TRBV2	few	TRBJ2-1	CAMKGGSSNYNEQFF	TGTGCCATGAAAGGCGGGAGCTCTAACTACAATGAGCAGTTCTTC
.	TRBV19	.	TRBJ2-4	CASSKNGGSLNIQYF	TGTGCCAGTAGCAAAAACGGGGGAAGCCTAAACATTCAGTACTTC
.	TRBV12-3/TRBV12-4	.	TRBJ2-7	CASSLGCGGWSYEQYF	TGTGCCAGCAGCCTGGGGTGCGGGGGCTGGTCCTACGAGCAGTACTTC
.	TRBV12-3/TRBV12-4	many	TRBJ2-5	CASSQVETQYF	TGTGCCAGCAGCCAAGTGGAGACCCAGTACTTC
.	TRBV29-1	few	TRBJ1-2	CSVVTDTTNYGYTF	TGCAGCGTTGTGACAGATACCACTAACTATGGCTACACCTTC
.	TRBV10-3	few	TRBJ2-1	CAISVEGLNEQFF	TGTGCCATCAGTGTTGAGGGGCTCAATGAGCAGTTCTTC
.	TRBV20-1	.	TRBJ2-7	CSARGGGYPNYEQYF	TGCAGTGCTAGAGGGGGTGGGTACCCTAATTACGAGCAGTACTTC
TRBD2	TRBV7-2	.	TRBJ2-5	CASSIRTSGPSRGETQYF	TGTGCCAGCAGCATCCGGACTAGCGGTCCCTCCAGGGGAGAGACCCAGTACTTC
.	TRBV29-1	many	TRBJ1-2	CSVDSPDYGYTF	TGCAGCGTTGACAGCCCAGACTATGGCTACACCTTC
TRBD1	TRBV7-9	once	TRBJ1-1	CASSPRTGLHTEAFF	TGTGCCAGCAGCCCCCGGACAGGGCTACACACTGAAGCTTTCTTT
.	TRBV18	many	TRBJ2-1	CASSPPRSYNEQFF	TGTGCCAGCTCACCACCGCGCTCCTACAATGAGCAGTTCTTC
.	TRBV9	.	TRBJ1-1	CASSGRVGNTEAFF	TGTGCCAGCAGCGGACGCGTTGGGAACACTGAAGCTTTCTTT
.	TRBV29-1	.	TRBJ2-5	CSVEAPLAPLDEQYF	TGCAGCGTTGAAGCACCACTAGCCCCCCTAGATGAGCAGTACTTC
.	TRBV5-1	.	TRBJ2-7	CASSLGSPLEQYF	TGCGCCAGCAGCTTGGGTTCCCCCCTCGAGCAGTACTTC
TRBD2	TRBV3-1	.	TRBJ2-1	CACSQAAGLVYNEQFF	TGTGCCTGCAGCCAAGCAGCGGGACTAGTGTACAATGAGCAGTTCTTC
.	TRBV9	.	TRBJ1-3	CASSPRGRMTGNTIYF	TGTGCCAGCAGCCCCCGGGGGCGAATGACTGGAAACACCATATATTTT
.	TRBV6-1	.	TRBJ1-1	CASGEEGLGVNTEAFF	TGTGCCAGCGGTGAAGAAGGCCTGGGGGTGAACACTGAAGCTTTCTTT
.	TRBV27	many	TRBJ1-2	CASSLSGTEYGYTF	TGTGCCAGCAGTTTATCGGGGACTGAGTATGGCTACACCTTC
TRBD1	TRBV3-1	.	TRBJ2-1	CASSRQTGDPLYNEQFF	TGTGCCAGCAGCCGTCAAACAGGGGATCCCCTCTACAATGAGCAGTTCTTC
TRBD2	TRBV10-3	few	TRBJ2-6	CAISEPGTRGSGANVLTF	TGTGCCATCAGTGAGCCAGGGACTAGGGGCTCTGGGGCCAACGTCCTGACTTTC
.	TRBV29-1	many	TRBJ1-2	CSVEDQSGDYGYTF	TGCAGCGTTGAAGATCAATCAGGGGACTATGGCTACACCTTC
TRBD2	TRBV12-3/TRBV12-4	.	TRBJ2-1	CASSSTGTSGEQFF	TGTGCCAGCAGTTCGACCGGGACTAGCGGGGAGCAGTTCTTC
TRBD2	TRBV12-3/TRBV12-4	.	TRBJ2-1	CASISGTSGSASYNEQFF	TGTGCCAGCATTTCCGGGACTAGCGGGAGCGCGTCCTACAATGAGCAGTTCTTC
TRBD1	TRBV15	.	TRBJ2-7	CATRAQGTYEQYF	TGTGCCACCAGGGCACAGGGGACCTACGAGCAGTACTTC
.	TRBV12-3/TRBV12-4	few	TRBJ2-7	CASRPGGGQQYF	TGTGCCAGCAGGCCGGGAGGGGGCCAGCAGTACTTC
.	TRBV7-9	.	TRBJ2-3	CASSPSGGGITDTQYF	TGTGCCAGCAGCCCCTCGGGTGGCGGGATCACAGATACGCAGTATTTT
.	TRBV4-1	few	TRBJ2-7	CASSQVPAVSHEQYF	TGCGCCAGCAGCCAAGTCCCGGCAGTTTCCCACGAGCAGTACTTC
.	TRBV28	.	TRBJ2-3	CASCQGTPGTDTQYF	TGTGCCAGCTGTCAAGGGACGCCTGGCACAGATACGCAGTATTTT
.	TRBV9	few	TRBJ2-5	CASSPLQFAGGTQYF	TGTGCCAGCAGCCCTCTACAGTTCGCTGGAGGGACCCAGTACTTC
.	TRBV29-1	.	TRBJ1-1	CSVELGGGTEAFF	TGCAGCGTTGAGCTAGGAGGAGGCACTGAAGCTTTCTTT
.	TRBV7-7	.	TRBJ2-3	CASSPSQGDTQYF	TGTGCTAGCAGCCCATCCCAGGGCGATACGCAGTATTTT
TRBD1	TRBV20-1	few	TRBJ1-2	CSATEQDRSYYGYTF	TGCAGTGCTACGGAGCAGGACAGGTCTTACTATGGCTACACCTTC
.	TRBV7-9	.	TRBJ2-4	CASSPVRLPVQKYF	TGTGCCAGCAGCCCAGTGAGGTTGCCCGTACAAAAGTACTTC
TRBD1	TRBV20-1	few	TRBJ1-2	CSARAPGQPYGYTF	TGCAGTGCTAGAGCTCCGGGACAGCCTTATGGCTACACCTTC
.	TRBV6-1	many	TRBJ1-6	CASSDGGGSVSPLHF	TGTGCCAGCAGTGACGGGGGTGGCAGTGTGTCACCCCTCCACTTT
TRBD2	TRBV27	.	TRBJ2-5	CASCTGTSAGSETQYF	TGTGCCAGCTGTACCGGGACTAGCGCCGGGTCGGAGACCCAGTACTTC
.	TRBV4-2	few	TRBJ2-1	CASSQDPRYPNEQFF	TGTGCCAGCAGCCAAGATCCGCGGTATCCCAATGAGCAGTTCTTC